One and the same sample provided the 8 T cell receptor beta chains below, sequenced in a study of radiotherapy plus CTLA-4 blockade in lung cancer. The method was immunoSEQ multiplex PCR; TCRdb's version includes in-frame clones alone and lacks a portion of them. The sample carries 40,000 to 45,000 clones, 60% to 80% recorded once. Sequencing was performed on peripheral blood, taken from a patient treated with radiotherapy plus ipilimumab. Receptors were obtained from a human donor with non-small cell lung cancer who had stable disease on radiotherapy plus ipilimumab.

The V and J genes are TRBV11-1 and TRBJ1-6; tentatively, D is TRBD1 (5 bases). This CDR3 has 14 amino acids. Trimming shortened V by 2 bases and J by 7 bases, and 9 bases separated the two germline ends. The V gene's germline CDR1 is SGHAT and CDR2 FQDESV (reference sequence). The CDR3 loop reads CASSLTTENSPLHF. The CDR3 DNA sequence: TGTGCCAGCAGCTTAACGACAGAAAATTCACCCCTCCACTTT.

J is TRBJ1-5 and V is TRBV5-5; the match to TRBD1 covers 8 bases. V trimming: 3 bases; J trimming: 5 bases; junction bases outside the gene matches: 7. Per germline, CDR1 SGHKS and CDR2 YYEKEE (reference sequence). This CDR3 spans 15 amino acids. The CDR3 is CASSYLQGDHQPQHF. In DNA, the CDR3 is TGTGCCAGCAGCTATCTACAGGGGGACCATCAGCCCCAGCATTTT.

Comment on this clone: Other DNA sequences in the sample encode the same CDR3. J is TRBJ2-7 and V is TRBV19, with D maybe TRBD2 (6 bases). Germline V gives CDR1 LNHDA, CDR2 SQIVND (reference sequence). The CDR3 loop spans 14 amino acids. With 3 bases removed from V and 3 bases from J, the gap between germline ends came to 12 bases. In nucleotides, the CDR3 is TGTGCCAGTAGTATCGGCGGGGCCAGCTACGAGCAGTACTTC. Amino acid sequence: CASSIGGASYEQYF.

The J gene is TRBJ1-5, the V gene TRBV7-2; possibly TRBD1 for D (5 bases). In germline, CDR1 is SGHTA, CDR2 FQGNSA. V was cut by 3 bases and J by 8 bases, with 14 bases left in between. The CDR3 loop spans 14 amino acids. The CDR3 loop reads CASSLIDSPKPQHF. The CDR3 DNA reads as TGTGCCAGCAGCTTGATCGACAGCCCGAAGCCCCAGCATTTT.

The chain recombines TRBV7-9 with TRBJ1-6; D gene unclear. The V gene's germline CDR1 is SEHNR and CDR2 FQNEAQ (reference sequence). The CDR3 runs 14 residues. Trimming shortened V by 5 bases and J by 10 bases, and 15 bases separated the two germline ends. CDR3 nucleotide sequence: TGTGCCAGCAGCATAGGTCCCGAGGGATCACCCCTCCACTTT. Translation gives CASSIGPEGSPLHF.

The rearrangement uses TRBV2 and TRBJ1-2; the D gene is possibly TRBD1 (5 bases). CDR1 SNHLY and CDR2 FYNNEI come from the germline V gene. V was trimmed by 6 bases and J by 0 bases, leaving 14 bases between them. CDR3 length: 15 amino acids. The CDR3 protein is CASRRQGGANYGYTF. The CDR3, as DNA: TGTGCCAGCAGGAGACAAGGAGGGGCTAACTATGGCTACACCTTC.

The gene calls are TRBV5-5 and TRBJ1-6; D ambiguous. V gave up 4 bases and J gave up 6 bases, with 5 bases separating them. The CDR3 extends over 12 amino acids. CDR1 and CDR2 from the germline V gene are SGHKS and YYEKEE (reference sequence). CDR3 region: CASSGINSPLHF. CDR3 bases: TGTGCCAGCAGCGGCATTAATTCACCCCTCCACTTT.

The chain has TRBV7-9 and TRBJ1-1; D is ambiguous. Looked up from germline, CDR1 is SEHNR and CDR2 is FQNEAQ (reference sequence). Trimming took off 1 base at V and 1 base at J, with 10 bases between the two ends. The length of the CDR3 is 15 residues. DNA for the CDR3: TGTGCCAGCAGCTTAGATTGGGGAGGGAACACTGAAGCTTTCTTT. Protein: CASSLDWGGNTEAFF.